This TCR beta chain is from a study of blood T cell repertoires in COVID-19. Study-level information: Both acute and convalescent COVID-19 samples were obtained from the United States, Italy and Spain. Sources were T cells, B-cell-depleted T cells, or PBMCs; the material itself was cDNA or gDNA.

Per germline, CDR1 KGHDR and CDR2 SFDVKD. This CDR3 contains 17 residues. J was trimmed by 3 bases and V by 9 bases; bases with no gene match: 12. Original handling: By means of reference gene primer amplification, nucleated cell counts were estimated. Profiling relied on immunoSEQ multiplex PCR, and the TCRdb table lists in-frame clones only, not all of them. V and J calls plus clone size are reproduced from that table; the DNA served to infer D and trimming. Among about 200,000 clones listed, around 85% were seen once. The sequencing input was peripheral blood. This chain connects TRBV24-1 to TRBJ2-1; 11 bases map to TRBD2. This receptor was taken from a woman at least 80 years old with acute or convalescent COVID-19. The DNA for the CDR3 is TGTGCCACCTCTGCGGTAGCGGGAGGGCCCCGCTACAATGAGCAGTTCTTC. As protein: CATSAVAGGPRYNEQFF.